Presented here are 23 T cell receptor beta chains from one specimen sequenced in a study of T cell responses to AZD1222 COVID-19 vaccine. TCRdb's table, derived via immunoSEQ multiplex PCR, lists solely in-frame clones and lacks some. The data show 50,000 to 65,000 clones, with around 90% seen just once and just under 5% held by the top ten. The source was peripheral blood, collected on day 0 of AZD1222 vaccination. These receptors all stem from an adult in good health.

Here the CDR3 DNA reads TGTGCCAGCAGCTTGGGCAGAATGAGGCAAGAGACCCAGTACTTC. Translated, it gives CASSLGRMRQETQYF. This chain links TRBV5-4 with TRBJ2-5, with D unclear. Germline CDR1 and CDR2: SGHNT and YYREEE (reference sequence). The V end was cut by 0 bases, the J end by 2 bases, with 11 bases between. There are 15 residues in the CDR3.

The rearrangement links TRBV9 to TRBJ2-2; TRBD1 aligns across 7 bases. Germline assignment: CDR1 SGDLS and CDR2 YYNGEE. The trim removed 0 bases at V and 9 bases at J, leaving 2 bases unmatched. The CDR3 extends over 13 amino acids. This CDR3 is CASSVEGARELFF. CDR3 DNA: TGTGCCAGCAGCGTAGAGGGGGCTAGGGAGCTGTTTTTT.

The CDR3 loop reads CASRNRANTEAFF. As DNA, the CDR3 is TGTGCCAGCAGAAACAGGGCCAACACTGAAGCTTTCTTT. This chain uses TRBV6-5 with TRBJ1-1; maybe TRBD1 (6 bases). Per the germline V gene, CDR1 is MNHEY and CDR2 is SVGAGI. Trimming stripped 6 bases from V and 2 bases from J, with 10 bases between. This CDR3 comprises 13 residues.

This chain uses TRBV5-1 with TRBJ1-1; a possible D gene is TRBD1 (6 bases). The CDR3 is made up of 14 amino acids. The V gene's germline CDR1 is SGHRS and CDR2 YFSETQ. Trimming shortened V by 6 bases and J by 1 base, and 13 bases separated the two germline ends. The CDR3 sequence: CASNAGTSNTEAFF. The CDR3 region has the DNA TGCGCCAGCAATGCCGGGACATCGAACACTGAAGCTTTCTTT.

The chain has TRBV10-2 and TRBJ2-3; D possibly corresponds to TRBD2 (5 bases). The germline gives CDR1 WSHSY, CDR2 SAAADI. The V and J ends lost 5 bases and 4 bases respectively, with 10 bases between them. The CDR3 has 13 amino acids. CDR3 bases: TGCGCCAGCAGTTGGACCGGGGCAGATACGCAGTATTTT. Amino acids: CASSWTGADTQYF.

This chain uses TRBV24-1 with TRBJ1-1; 9 nucleotides agree with TRBD1. After removal of 3 bases from V and 2 bases from J, the junction contained 6 bases not matched to a gene. Germline lookup yields CDR1 KGHDR and CDR2 SFDVKD. The CDR3 runs 16 residues. The CDR3 loop reads CATSDENRGPNTEAFF. The CDR3 region has the DNA TGTGCCACCAGTGATGAAAACAGGGGGCCAAACACTGAAGCTTTCTTT.

The chain joins TRBV28 to TRBJ1-2, with D hard to call. From germline, CDR1 is MDHEN and CDR2 SYDVKM. The V and J ends lost 7 bases and 4 bases respectively, with 16 bases between them. The CDR3 contains 14 residues. Here the CDR3 reads CASTSKPLGYGYTF. The CDR3 DNA reads TGTGCCAGCACGTCGAAGCCCCTAGGCTATGGCTACACCTTC.

The rearrangement uses TRBV7-3 and TRBJ2-2; 9 nucleotides match TRBD1. This CDR3 comprises 14 residues. Germline loops: CDR1 SGHTA, CDR2 FQGTGA. The V gene end was trimmed by 6 bases and the J gene end by 5 bases; junction bases not matched to a gene: 4. CDR3 sequence reads: CASSQTGGTGELFF. The CDR3 nucleotides are TGTGCCAGCAGTCAGACAGGGGGAACCGGGGAGCTGTTTTTT.

The chain is built from TRBV6-1 and TRBJ1-2; the match to TRBD1 covers 9 bases. V dropped 7 bases and J dropped 6; count of bases not matched to a gene: 6. The CDR3 has 13 amino acids. The germline gives CDR1 MNHNS, CDR2 SASEGT. This CDR3 reads CASIEDRGNGYTF. CDR3 bases: TGTGCCAGCATCGAAGACAGGGGGAATGGCTACACCTTC.

J is TRBJ1-1 and V is TRBV29-1; the D is unclear. Trimming stripped 4 bases from V and 1 base from J, with 7 bases between. Per the germline V gene, CDR1 is SQVTM and CDR2 is ANQGSEA. This CDR3 is 12 amino acids long. As DNA, the CDR3 is TGCAGCGTTGGAGGTCAGAACACTGAAGCTTTCTTT. It yields the protein CSVGGQNTEAFF. Full variable domain (rest looked up from reference TRBV29-1 and TRBJ1-1): SAVISQKPSRDICQRGTSLTIQCQVDSQVTMMFWYRQQPGQSLTLIATANQGSEATYESGFVIDKFPISRPNLTFSTLTVSNMSPEDSSIYLCSVGGQNTEAFFGQGTRLTVV.

The V and J genes are TRBV18 and TRBJ2-3; 10 positions match TRBD2. V trimming: 2 bases; J trimming: 0 bases; junction bases outside the gene matches: 5. CDR1 and CDR2 (germline): KGHSH, LQKENI. The CDR3 has 17 amino acids. CDR3 coding DNA: TGTGCCAGCTCACCAAATCTAGCGGGGGCGAGCACAGATACGCAGTATTTT. Its protein is CASSPNLAGASTDTQYF.

This clone was seen only once. The chain carries TRBV19 and TRBJ1-2, with a tentative D call TRBD1 (6 bases). The CDR3 is made up of 12 amino acids. V lost 11 bases to trimming and J lost 0 bases, with 10 bases between them. The germline V gene encodes CDR1 LNHDA and CDR2 SQIVND (reference sequence). The CDR3 DNA sequence: TGTGCCGGCAGGACAGCTAACTATGGCTACACCTTC. This encodes CAGRTANYGYTF.

The chain carries TRBV30 and TRBJ1-5, with 7 bases lining up with TRBD1. The ends lost 1 base at V and 4 bases at J; junction bases unmatched: 10. The CDR3 is 16 residues long. The V gene's germline CDR1 is GTSNPN and CDR2 SVGIG (reference sequence). The CDR3 spells CAWSEQGRSMNQPQHF. In nucleotides, the CDR3 is TGTGCCTGGAGTGAACAGGGGAGATCGATGAATCAGCCCCAGCATTTT.

This clone was observed a few times. The chain couples TRBV19 to TRBJ2-3, with D hard to call. Trimming pared 5 bases from V and 5 bases from J, leaving 11 bases between. This CDR3 region has 13 residues. Germline-derived CDR1 and CDR2 are LNHDA and SQIVND (reference sequence). Here the CDR3 reads CASSLSRGDTQYF. Written as DNA, the CDR3 is TGTGCCAGTAGTTTGTCCCGAGGAGATACGCAGTATTTT.

The chain has TRBV5-1 and TRBJ2-5, with D hard to call. The CDR3 consists of 14 residues. Trimming shortened V by 0 bases and J by 0 bases, and 6 bases separated the two germline ends. Germline CDR1 reads SGHRS; CDR2 reads YFSETQ. The CDR3 nucleotides read TGCGCCAGCAGCTTGGATGGGTACCAAGAGACCCAGTACTTC. Amino acids: CASSLDGYQETQYF.

The CDR3 region has the DNA TGCGCCAGCAGCCAACTTTCAGGGCGCAATCAGCCCCAGCATTTT. Translating it yields CASSQLSGRNQPQHF. V and J are TRBV4-1 and TRBJ1-5, with D possibly TRBD1 on 5 matching bases. V dropped 2 bases and J dropped 2 bases, with 10 bases sitting between them. The CDR3 loop spans 15 amino acids. CDR1 is MGHRA and CDR2 is YSYEKL in the germline V gene.

This chain links TRBV5-1 with TRBJ1-1; no clear D gene. The CDR3 is 16 amino acids. Germline lookup yields CDR1 SGHRS and CDR2 YFSETQ. The ends were cut back, 4 bases at V and 0 bases at J, with 16 bases in the middle. The chain's CDR3 is CASSTRPPGLNTEAFF. CDR3 in DNA: TGCGCCAGCAGCACCCGACCCCCCGGCCTGAACACTGAAGCTTTCTTT.

This rearrangement joins TRBV18 to TRBJ1-1; D is undetermined. The CDR3 totals 14 residues. Germline CDR1 KGHSH, CDR2 LQKENI. V dropped 3 bases and J dropped 1 base, with 9 bases sitting between them. Here the CDR3 DNA reads TGTGCCAGCTCACCGGACGGGAGGAACACTGAAGCTTTCTTT. As protein: CASSPDGRNTEAFF.

The rearrangement joins TRBV6-6 to TRBJ1-2; TRBD1 matches at 7 bases. V lost 3 bases and J lost 3; bases outside the gene matches: 4. Germline lookup yields CDR1 MNHNY and CDR2 SVGAGI (reference sequence). The CDR3 runs to 14 residues. In nucleotides, the CDR3 is TGTGCCAGCAGTTATGGACAGGTTGACTATGGCTACACCTTC. Translated: CASSYGQVDYGYTF.

Concerning this clone itself: The limits of the CDR3 on the DNA are not certain, so only TCRdb's listed CDR3 is given. V is TRBV2 and J is TRBJ2-3; the table assigns TRBD1, which was not confirmed against the DNA. The CDR3 is 14 amino acids in total, end residues counted. Germline V gene data show CDR1 as SNHLY and CDR2 as FYNNEI. CDR3: CASILGLGLDTQYF.

The rearrangement joins TRBV7-3 to TRBJ2-2; 8 bases line up with TRBD2. Germline V gene sequence: CDR1 SGHTA, CDR2 FQGTGA. The J segment lost 2 bases and the V segment lost 4 bases, leaving 6 bases of the junction unmatched. The CDR3 extends over 16 amino acids. The CDR3 sequence is CASSSSGTRNTGELFF. DNA of the CDR3: TGTGCCAGCAGCTCATCCGGGACTAGAAACACCGGGGAGCTGTTTTTT. Based on the CDR3 plus reference TRBV7-3 and TRBJ2-2, the full variable domain is GAGVSQTPSNKVTEKGKYVELRCDPISGHTALYWYRQSLGQGPEFLIYFQGTGAADDSGLPNDRFFAVRPEGSVSTLKIQRTERGDSAVYLCASSSSGTRNTGELFFGEGSRLTVL.

The chain joins TRBV12-3 or TRBV12-4 to TRBJ1-2; no definite D call. The CDR3 spans 13 residues. Deletions cut 4 bases from V and 3 bases from J, with 9 bases between. The CDR3 sequence is CASSSAGYYGYTF. As DNA, the CDR3 is TGTGCCAGCAGTTCCGCGGGGTACTATGGCTACACCTTC.

The chain combines TRBV25-1 with TRBJ2-7, with 10 bases lining up with TRBD1. Germline CDR1 and CDR2: MGHDK and SYGVNS. The CDR3 has 14 amino acids. Trimming removed 5 bases from V and 0 bases from J; junction bases left unmatched: 1. The CDR3 region is CASSRTGGSYEQYF. CDR3 sequence (DNA): TGTGCCAGCAGTCGGACAGGGGGCTCCTACGAGCAGTACTTC.